These 28 T cell receptor beta chains originate from one sample sequenced in a study of blood T cell repertoires in COVID-19. Libraries were prepared by immunoSEQ multiplex PCR; TCRdb keeps only in-frame clonotypes and omits some of them. The data show roughly 150,000 clones, with around 87% seen just once and roughly 4% held by the top ten. Sequencing used PBMCs or T cells enriched from blood (not recorded which). Receptor source: a woman between 40 and 55 years old who had been exposed to COVID-19.

J is TRBJ2-5 and V is TRBV4-1, with unresolved D. The CDR3 totals 15 residues. CDR1 and CDR2 (germline): MGHRA, YSYEKL. The germline V and J ends were trimmed by 5 bases and 4 bases, with 17 bases remaining between them. The CDR3: CASSSAGSRRETQYF. The CDR3 DNA reads TGCGCCAGCAGCTCTGCCGGGTCTCGTCGAGAGACCCAGTACTTC.

The rearrangement links TRBV29-1 to TRBJ2-2, with 9 bases fitting TRBD1. There are 14 residues in the CDR3. The germline V gene encodes CDR1 SQVTM and CDR2 ANQGSEA. V shed 5 bases, J shed 4 bases, and the junction held 5 bases outside the gene matches. The CDR3 region is CSVIRQGVTGELFF. In nucleotides, the CDR3 is TGCAGCGTTATTAGACAGGGGGTCACCGGGGAGCTGTTTTTT.

J is TRBJ1-1 and V is TRBV19; D is possibly TRBD1 (5 bases). Germline V lookup: CDR1 LNHDA, CDR2 SQIVND (reference sequence). Trimming left V 6 bases short and J 4 bases short, with 9 bases between. The CDR3 has 12 residues. DNA for the CDR3: TGTGCCAGTAGAATGCAGGGCACTGAAGCTTTCTTT. Translation gives CASRMQGTEAFF.

This chain uses TRBV20-1 with TRBJ2-1, with D unclear. Trimming cost V 4 bases and J 5 bases, with 6 bases left between them. This CDR3 region has 11 residues. In germline, CDR1 is DFQATT, CDR2 SNEGSKA (reference sequence). In nucleotides, the CDR3 is TGCAGTGCTAATCACAACAATGAGCAGTTCTTC. Its protein product is CSANHNNEQFF.

This chain joins TRBV5-1 and TRBJ2-3, with D possibly being TRBD2 (6 bases). Germline values: CDR1 SGHRS, CDR2 YFSETQ. The CDR3 covers 15 residues. Trimming removed 4 bases from V and 4 bases from J, with 16 bases in between. CDR3 nucleotide sequence: TGCGCCAGCAGCCTCCGGGACGGAGGGCCAGATACGCAGTATTTT. Protein product: CASSLRDGGPDTQYF.

The V call is TRBV18, the J call TRBJ2-3; 8 bases are a match to TRBD2. Germline trimming cut 1 base from V and 0 bases from J; bases unmatched to any gene: 3. This CDR3 has 16 amino acids. Germline CDR1 is KGHSH and CDR2 is LQKENI. The CDR3 sequence is CASSPRLARSTDTQYF. CDR3 coding DNA: TGTGCCAGCTCACCACGACTAGCGCGGAGCACAGATACGCAGTATTTT.

This chain connects TRBV5-5 to TRBJ2-2, with a weak D call TRBD2 (6 bases). V was clipped by 1 base and J by 3 bases, with 10 bases between them. Germline V lookup: CDR1 SGHKS, CDR2 YYEKEE (reference sequence). This CDR3 has 15 residues. The CDR3, as DNA: TGTGCCAGCAGCTTGTTCGGGGGTGACACCGGGGAGCTGTTTTTT. This encodes CASSLFGGDTGELFF.

V and J are TRBV19 and TRBJ2-3, with D possibly TRBD2 on 6 matching bases. The CDR3 covers 15 residues. V lost 5 bases to trimming and J lost 4 bases, with 16 bases between them. Germline V gene data show CDR1 as LNHDA and CDR2 as SQIVND (reference sequence). The CDR3 loop reads CASSGGGGRPDTQYF. The CDR3 coding sequence is TGTGCCAGTAGTGGTGGTGGGGGGAGGCCAGATACGCAGTATTTT.

The chain couples TRBV19 to TRBJ1-4; D possibly corresponds to TRBD1 (6 bases). Looked up from germline, CDR1 is LNHDA and CDR2 is SQIVND (reference sequence). This CDR3 spans 14 amino acids. V lost 7 bases, J lost 1 base, and 10 bases lay in between. The CDR3 DNA reads TGTGCCAGTAATCCGACAGGAACTAATGAAAAACTGTTTTTT. Its protein is CASNPTGTNEKLFF.

The CDR3 bases are TGTGCCAGCAGCGCCCTCTCCTCGACAGGGACAAATTCACCCCTCCACTTT. Translated, it gives CASSALSSTGTNSPLHF. J is TRBJ1-6 and V is TRBV9, with 7 bases lining up with TRBD1. The V gene end was trimmed by 3 bases and the J gene end by 7 bases; junction bases not matched to a gene: 13. From germline, CDR1 is SGDLS and CDR2 YYNGEE. This CDR3 has 17 amino acids.

This chain joins TRBV28 and TRBJ1-4; D is possibly TRBD1 (5 bases). The V end lost 8 bases, the J end lost 7 bases, and 17 bases lay between the germline ends. There are 14 residues in the CDR3. Germline values: CDR1 MDHEN, CDR2 SYDVKM. Here the CDR3 DNA reads TGTGCCAGCTTGACGGGGAGGGGTAGTGAAAAACTGTTTTTT. This encodes CASLTGRGSEKLFF.

This clone was counted a few times. The chain recombines TRBV14 with TRBJ1-4; TRBD1 agrees at 9 bases. The V gene's germline CDR1 is SGHDN and CDR2 FVKESK. This CDR3 has 17 residues. V shed 2 bases, J shed 9 bases, and the junction held 13 bases outside the gene matches. CDR3 DNA sequence: TGTGCCAGCAGCCAACGTTTTAGTGGACAGGGGTCCCAAAAACTGTTTTTT. Its protein is CASSQRFSGQGSQKLFF.

This chain links TRBV19 with TRBJ2-1; D possibly corresponds to TRBD1 (6 bases). V was clipped by 5 bases and J by 9 bases, with 14 bases between them. The CDR3 is 13 amino acids. In germline, CDR1 is LNHDA, CDR2 SQIVND (reference sequence). CDR3 region: CASSDRQDSEQFF. CDR3 nucleotides: TGTGCCAGTAGTGACAGACAGGATAGTGAGCAGTTCTTC.

This sequence joins TRBV7-9 and TRBJ2-5, with D possibly matching TRBD1 (6 bases). CDR3 length equals 13 residues. Germline CDR1 and CDR2: SEHNR and FQNEAQ (reference sequence). Trimming took off 5 bases at V and 3 bases at J, with 10 bases between the two ends. The CDR3 region has the DNA TGTGCCAGCAGCAAACAGGGAGAAGAGACCCAGTACTTC. Translated: CASSKQGEETQYF.

This chain joins TRBV2 and TRBJ1-4; weak D call: TRBD1 (6 bases). The CDR3 is 16 residues long. CDR1 is SNHLY, CDR2 FYNNEI, per germline. The V gene lost 3 bases and the J gene lost 0 bases, with 11 bases spanning the gap. The CDR3: CASSDTAGATNEKLFF. As DNA, the CDR3 is TGTGCCAGCAGTGACACCGCAGGGGCAACTAATGAAAAACTGTTTTTT.

The chain is built from TRBV13 and TRBJ1-2; D is uncertain. Trimming left V 1 base short and J 6 bases short, with 9 bases between. The CDR3 covers 13 residues. Germline V gene lookup returns CDR1 PRHDT and CDR2 FYEKMQ (reference sequence). The CDR3 bases are TGTGCCAGCAGCTTAGAGACGAGGGATGGCTACACCTTC. Translated: CASSLETRDGYTF. Full variable domain (outside the CDR3, taken from reference TRBV13 and TRBJ1-2): AAGVIQSPRHLIKEKRETATLKCYPIPRHDTVYWYQQGPGQDPQFLISFYEKMQSDKGSIPDRFSAQQFSDYHSELNMSSLELGDSALYFCASSLETRDGYTFGSGTRLTVV.

This clone came up a few times. The rearrangement uses TRBV9 and TRBJ2-3, with D unresolved. Trimming pared 3 bases from V and 5 bases from J, leaving 13 bases between. The CDR3 runs to 14 residues. Germline loops: CDR1 SGDLS, CDR2 YYNGEE. As DNA, the CDR3 is TGTGCCAGCAGCGCCTCTCTAGAGCGAGATACGCAGTATTTT. Translating gives CASSASLERDTQYF.

J is TRBJ1-2 and V is TRBV7-3; tentatively, D is TRBD1 (5 bases). The CDR3 loop spans 13 amino acids. Germline V CDR1 and CDR2: SGHTA, FQGTGA. Trimming left V 2 bases short and J 8 bases short, with 12 bases between. The CDR3 sequence is CASSLGASGGYTF. The CDR3 DNA is TGTGCCAGCAGCTTAGGGGCCAGCGGGGGCTACACCTTC.

The gene calls are TRBV27 and TRBJ1-4; D may be TRBD1 (6 bases). The CDR3 is 12 amino acids. Germline loops: CDR1 MNHEY, CDR2 SMNVEV (reference sequence). Deletions cut 8 bases from V and 6 bases from J, with 10 bases between. The CDR3 sequence is CASSGQDEKLFF. In DNA, the CDR3 is TGTGCCAGCTCGGGACAAGATGAAAAACTGTTTTTT.

The CDR3 protein is CASSGVGQTLEQYF. Written as DNA, the CDR3 is TGTGCCAGTAGTGGCGTGGGACAGACCCTCGAGCAGTACTTC. The chain joins TRBV19 to TRBJ2-7, with 7 bases fitting TRBD1. V shed 5 bases, J shed 6 bases, and the junction held 10 bases outside the gene matches. The CDR3 runs 14 residues. The germline V gene encodes CDR1 LNHDA and CDR2 SQIVND (reference sequence). Looking up the rest from reference TRBV19 and TRBJ2-7 gives the full variable domain: DGGITQSPKYLFRKEGQNVTLSCEQNLNHDAMYWYRQDPGQGLRLIYYSQIVNDFQKGDIAEGYSVSREKKESFPLTVTSAQKNPTAFYLCASSGVGQTLEQYFGPGTRLTVT.

J is TRBJ2-1 and V is TRBV7-2; TRBD1 might be the D (7 bases). Trimming removed 2 bases from V and 5 bases from J, with 16 bases in between. The CDR3 length is 16 residues. CDR1 is SGHTA and CDR2 is FQGNSA in the germline V gene. CDR3 protein: CASSLIFAGQNNEQFF. Here the CDR3 DNA reads TGTGCCAGCAGCTTAATTTTTGCGGGACAGAACAATGAGCAGTTCTTC.

V is TRBV19 and J is TRBJ1-2, with D possibly TRBD1 on 5 matching bases. Deletions cut 8 bases from V and 7 bases from J, with 14 bases between. This CDR3 comprises 12 residues. In germline, CDR1 is LNHDA, CDR2 SQIVND (reference sequence). DNA of the CDR3: TGTGCCAGTTCCGACCAGGGCGGTGGCTACACCTTC. Protein sequence: CASSDQGGGYTF.

A few counts support this clone. V is TRBV12-5 and J is TRBJ1-1; 7 bases line up with TRBD1. V was pared by 5 bases and J by 4 bases, with 10 bases of the junction left unmatched. This CDR3 has 15 residues. The germline gives CDR1 LGHNT, CDR2 FRNRAP. The CDR3 sequence is CASGPTTGFGTEAFF. The CDR3 bases are TGTGCTAGTGGTCCGACGACAGGGTTCGGCACTGAAGCTTTCTTT.

V and J are TRBV5-1 and TRBJ1-2, with 9 bases that match TRBD1. Germline V gene lookup returns CDR1 SGHRS and CDR2 YFSETQ. V was clipped by 4 bases and J by 3 bases; unmatched bases: 4. This CDR3 comprises 14 residues. The CDR3 DNA reads as TGCGCCAGCAGCGCTACAGGGGGCGACTATGGCTACACCTTC. The encoded protein is CASSATGGDYGYTF.

V is TRBV14 and J is TRBJ2-1; D is possibly TRBD1 (6 bases). There are 16 residues in the CDR3. Germline V gene lookup returns CDR1 SGHDN and CDR2 FVKESK. V dropped 4 bases and J dropped 8 bases, with 21 bases sitting between them. The CDR3 reads CASSPSDRTKNDEQFF. CDR3 nucleotide sequence: TGTGCCAGCAGCCCTTCCGACAGGACCAAGAACGATGAGCAGTTCTTC.

CDR3 residues: CASSAGQGPSEQYF. The CDR3 DNA reads TGTGCCAGCAGCGCGGGACAGGGGCCCAGCGAGCAGTACTTC. The V and J genes are TRBV9 and TRBJ2-7; TRBD1 agrees at 10 bases. CDR3 length: 14 amino acids. Germline V gives CDR1 SGDLS, CDR2 YYNGEE. The ends lost 3 bases at V and 6 bases at J; junction bases unmatched: 6.

This clone was counted a few times. V gene TRBV6-5 combines with J gene TRBJ2-7, with TRBD1 as a possible D gene (5 bases). The CDR3 is 12 residues long. The germline CDR1 and CDR2 sequences are MNHEY and SVGAGI. V was clipped by 4 bases and J by 6 bases, with 10 bases between them. CDR3 in DNA: TGTGCCAGCAGTTCCGTAAGGGGCGAGCAGTACTTC. Its protein is CASSSVRGEQYF.

This chain connects TRBV19 to TRBJ1-1; D ambiguous. This CDR3 is 13 amino acids long. V was shortened by 6 bases and J by 3 bases, with 11 bases between the two germline ends. Germline V gene lookup returns CDR1 LNHDA and CDR2 SQIVND (reference sequence). CDR3 DNA sequence: TGTGCCAGTAGGACGAGAGGGCACACTGAAGCTTTCTTT. Protein sequence: CASRTRGHTEAFF.